Given below is one T cell receptor beta chain in context. The antigen is not known. Germline V gene sequence: CDR1 SEHNR, CDR2 FQNEAQ (reference sequence). Trimming removed 11 bases from V and 0 bases from J, with 17 bases in between. This CDR3 spans 14 amino acids. This sample was included in a study of cytotoxic CD8 clonotypes in ibrutinib-treated CLL. Study information: The sample average was 255,043 productive templates and 85,000 to 100,000 productive rearrangements.

Around 2 micrograms of genomic DNA from cryopreserved PBMCs went into TCR beta libraries. TCRdb keeps only in-frame clones here, not all; method: immunoSEQ multiplex PCR. The sample consists of a few hundred thousand clones, about 77% of them appearing once. Notes on the study in general: A rise in clonality was seen at ibrutinib response, and a fall back toward baseline was seen at progression.

The sequenced sample was PBMCs, obtained before ibrutinib treatment. This TCR derives from a human donor with chronic lymphocytic leukemia. J is TRBJ2-7 and V is TRBV7-9, with D hard to call. The CDR3 region is CAESYETDSYEQYF. In DNA, the CDR3 is TGTGCCGAATCCTATGAGACCGACTCCTACGAGCAGTACTTC.